This entry features one T cell receptor beta chain sequence. Alongside a J-beta primer mix, a sample-barcoded 5' primer served in a second PCR lasting roughly 6 to 11 cycles. TCRdb recomputed calls from the 5' RACE reads with MiXCR, one row per CDR3 protein. The sample carries 1,500,000 or so distinct CDR3 sequences, 35% to 45% recorded once. The data were obtained in a study of blood T cells in healthy people across ages. Sequenced: blood. The clonotype comes from a woman younger than 35 in good health.

The CDR3: CASNVGTPFQPQHF. CDR3 nucleotide sequence: TGTGCCAGCAATGTCGGGACACCCTTTCAGCCCCAGCATTTT. The rearrangement links TRBV12-3 or TRBV12-4 to TRBJ1-5, with D possibly TRBD1 on 6 matching bases. Between the trimmed V and J ends, which lost 7 bases and 6 bases, there was a span of 16 bases. The CDR3 sequence is 14 residues long.